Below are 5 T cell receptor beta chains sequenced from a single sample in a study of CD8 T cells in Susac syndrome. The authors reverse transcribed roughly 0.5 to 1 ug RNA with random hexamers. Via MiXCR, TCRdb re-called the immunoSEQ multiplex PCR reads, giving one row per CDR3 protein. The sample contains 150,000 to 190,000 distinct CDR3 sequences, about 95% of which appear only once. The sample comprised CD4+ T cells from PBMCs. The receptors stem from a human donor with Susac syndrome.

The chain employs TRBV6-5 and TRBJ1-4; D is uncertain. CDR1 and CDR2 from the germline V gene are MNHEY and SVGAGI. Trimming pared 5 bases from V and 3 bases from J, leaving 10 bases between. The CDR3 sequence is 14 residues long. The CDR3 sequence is CASSPDGANEKLFF. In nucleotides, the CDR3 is TGTGCCAGCAGTCCCGACGGGGCTAATGAAAAACTGTTTTTT.

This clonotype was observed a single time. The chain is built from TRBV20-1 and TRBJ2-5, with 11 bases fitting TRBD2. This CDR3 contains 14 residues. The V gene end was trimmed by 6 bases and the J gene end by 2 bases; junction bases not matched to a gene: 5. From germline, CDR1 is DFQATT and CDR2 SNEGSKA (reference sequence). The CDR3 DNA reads TGCAGTGCAAGACTAGCGGGGCTTCAAGAGACCCAGTACTTC. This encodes CSARLAGLQETQYF.

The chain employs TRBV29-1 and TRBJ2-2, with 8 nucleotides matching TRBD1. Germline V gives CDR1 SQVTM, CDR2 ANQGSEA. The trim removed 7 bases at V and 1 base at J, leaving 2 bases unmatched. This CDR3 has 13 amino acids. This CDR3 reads CSAGTGNTGELFF. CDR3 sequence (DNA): TGCAGCGCCGGGACAGGGAACACCGGGGAGCTGTTTTTT.

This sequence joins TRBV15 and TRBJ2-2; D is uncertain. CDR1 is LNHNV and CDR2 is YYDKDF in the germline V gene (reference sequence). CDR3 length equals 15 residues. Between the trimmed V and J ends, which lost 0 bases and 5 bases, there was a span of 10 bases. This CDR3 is CATSRDPMGTGELFF. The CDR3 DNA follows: TGTGCCACCAGCAGAGATCCGATGGGTACCGGGGAGCTGTTTTTT.

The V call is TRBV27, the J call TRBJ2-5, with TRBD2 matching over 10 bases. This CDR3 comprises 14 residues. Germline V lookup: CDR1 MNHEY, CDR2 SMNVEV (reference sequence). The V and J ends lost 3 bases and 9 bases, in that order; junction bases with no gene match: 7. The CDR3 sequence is CASSFSGGAVSQYF. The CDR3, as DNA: TGTGCCAGCAGTTTCAGCGGGGGGGCCGTCTCCCAGTACTTC.